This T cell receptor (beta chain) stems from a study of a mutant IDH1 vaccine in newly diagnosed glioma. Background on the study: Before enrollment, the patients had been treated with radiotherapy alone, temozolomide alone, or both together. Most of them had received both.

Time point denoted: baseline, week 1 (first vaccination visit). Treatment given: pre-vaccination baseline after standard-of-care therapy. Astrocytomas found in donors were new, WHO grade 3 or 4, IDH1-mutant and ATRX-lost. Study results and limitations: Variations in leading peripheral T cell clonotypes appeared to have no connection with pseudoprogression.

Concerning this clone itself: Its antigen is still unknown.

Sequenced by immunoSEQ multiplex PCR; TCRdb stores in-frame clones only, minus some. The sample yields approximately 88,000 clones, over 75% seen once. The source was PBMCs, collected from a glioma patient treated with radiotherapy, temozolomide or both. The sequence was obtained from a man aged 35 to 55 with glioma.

The CDR3 DNA sequence: TGTGCCAGCAGTGCCCCGGGACAGGGGGCCCGGGAGACCCAGTACTTC. Protein: CASSAPGQGARETQYF. The chain links TRBV25-1 to TRBJ2-5, with 12 bases identical to TRBD1. This CDR3 has 16 residues. Germline V gives CDR1 MGHDK, CDR2 SYGVNS. The ends lost 4 bases at V and 5 bases at J; junction bases unmatched: 8.